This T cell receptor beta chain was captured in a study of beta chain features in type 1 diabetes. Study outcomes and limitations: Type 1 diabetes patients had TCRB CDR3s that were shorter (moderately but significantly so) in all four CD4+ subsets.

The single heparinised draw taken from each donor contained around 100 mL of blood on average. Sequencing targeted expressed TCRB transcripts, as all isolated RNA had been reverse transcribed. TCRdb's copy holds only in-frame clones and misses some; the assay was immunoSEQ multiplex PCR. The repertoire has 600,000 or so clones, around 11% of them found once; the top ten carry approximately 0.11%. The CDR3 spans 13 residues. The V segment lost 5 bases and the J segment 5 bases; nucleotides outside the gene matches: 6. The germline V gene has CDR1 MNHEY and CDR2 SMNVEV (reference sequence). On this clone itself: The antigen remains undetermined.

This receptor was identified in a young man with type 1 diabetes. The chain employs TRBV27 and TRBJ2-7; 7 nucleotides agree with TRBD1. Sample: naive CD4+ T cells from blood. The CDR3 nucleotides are TGTGCCAGCAGTCGAGGGCAGGGGGACGAGCAGTACTTC. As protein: CASSRGQGDEQYF.